This is a list of T cell receptor beta chains from one sample in a study of shared clonotypes between healthy human individuals. Method: immunoSEQ multiplex PCR; TCRdb's copy keeps in-frame clones and lacks some. The table shows about 1.9 million clones, with just under 95% occurring only once. The sample comprised naive CD8+ T cells from PBMCs. The receptors originated from a man between 18 and 35 years old in good health. Some clones in this sample may be carry-over from other donors' samples. CDR3s include the opening cysteine and the closing phenylalanine or tryptophan. D genes are given only for firm matches. For some rows the clone size is stated as once, few or many, or as a class when expanded; others skip it.

clone size | D gene | V gene | CDR3 protein
few | - | TRBV7-9 | CASSSRDLYMVGNTIYF
- | TRBD1 | TRBV28 | CAIRTGYGYTF
- | TRBD2 | TRBV14 | CASSRGLLAGFYEQYF
- | - | TRBV9 | CASTNRTDTQYF
- | TRBD2 | TRBV27 | CASSFAAGLTDTQYF
- | - | TRBV4-3 | CASSQDQSYEQYF
- | TRBD2 | TRBV9 | CASSALLAGGPDTQYF
- | TRBD2 | TRBV6-1 | CASSETSGYNEQFF
- | - | TRBV28 | CASSLGLRVPTGEQFF
once | TRBD1 | TRBV30 | CAWSKTPTGIGELFF
- | TRBD2 | TRBV5-1 | CASRAVTGRVYNEQFF
- | TRBD1 | TRBV5-1 | CASSTSDRSLPGEQYF
- | TRBD1 | TRBV25-1 | CASSESLQGAGNEQFF
- | TRBD2 | TRBV28 | CASSSLRASGSPLYEQYF
- | - | TRBV30 | CAWDLYGGGRNTEAFF
- | - | TRBV11-2 | CASSATYEQYF
- | TRBD2 | TRBV7-9 | CASSPLERGRPYNEQFF
- | - | TRBV28 | CASSPSLSEGGYTF
- | - | TRBV19 | CASSREEAPNYGYTF
few | - | TRBV4-2 | CASSLKKNTEAFF
- | - | TRBV15 | CATSSRPGVDEKLFF
- | TRBD1 | TRBV28 | CASLPGTVYGYTF
- | - | TRBV7-6 | CASSLAPGGPTYEQYF
- | TRBD1 | TRBV9 | CASSVEMRGRGNTIYF
- | - | TRBV19 | CASSIRQVSGEQYF
- | - | TRBV18 | CATATQIYNEQFF
- | - | TRBV4-1 | CASSQAVSGANVLTF
- | - | TRBV9 | CASSVLGGNDGYTF
- | - | TRBV28 | CASSSPLDTQYF
- | - | TRBV7-3 | CASSLTGLGTEAFF
- | - | TRBV9 | CASRATGNEQFF
- | TRBD2 | TRBV10-3 | CAISDLTGFIAGGGETQYF
- | TRBD1 | TRBV29-1 | CSVQGVGEQYF
- | - | TRBV10-1 | CASSERNPGFYEQYF
- | TRBD2 | TRBV5-1 | CASSLGLAGPTGELFF
once | - | TRBV7-9 | CASSYIGQPQHF
- | - | TRBV5-5 | CASSPTWAFYEQYF
- | - | TRBV19 | CASSLKQGLLAKNIQYF
- | TRBD1 | TRBV25-1 | CASSVTGSEAFF
- | - | TRBV5-4 | CATFPLPRTGREETQYF
- | - | TRBV28 | CASTQQGGSYNEQFF
- | TRBD1 | TRBV10-3 | CAISPGQIAKNIQYF
- | TRBD1 | TRBV5-1 | CASSPAAGGSYEQYF
- | - | TRBV28 | CASSFSGLGNTIYF
- | - | TRBV6-4 | CASSETSTGELFF
- | TRBD2 | TRBV7-9 | CASSLAQKGLAGAYEQYF